This T cell receptor beta chain originates from a study of graft-versus-host responses after intestinal transplantation. The overall study: Multivisceral, liver-intestinal, or isolated intestinal transplants were received by the recipients. Each recipient received anti-thymocyte globulin induction, then tacrolimus and steroids for approximately 3 years.

V lost 4 bases, J lost 6 bases, and 6 bases stayed unmatched. Germline V gene lookup returns CDR1 PRHDT and CDR2 FYEKMQ (reference sequence). The CDR3 extends over 14 amino acids. About this clone: As yet, its antigen is unknown.

Produced via immunoSEQ multiplex PCR; TCRdb's table is partial and in-frame only. The sample yields around 90,000 clones, 90% to 95% seen once. This TCR was recovered from a human donor who received an intestinal transplant. Here the sequenced sample was unstimulated CD8+ T cells sorted from spleen or lymph node cells, taken before intestinal transplant. The V and J genes are TRBV13 and TRBJ2-3, with 8 bases that match TRBD1. The CDR3, as DNA: TGTGCCAGCAGCTCTCAGGGGGCTGTGGATACGCAGTATTTT. As protein: CASSSQGAVDTQYF.